Listed below are T cell receptor beta chains from one sample, sequenced in a study of blood T cell repertoires in COVID-19. Produced via immunoSEQ multiplex PCR; TCRdb's table is partial and in-frame only. The sample carries around 260,000 clones, about nine tenths recorded once. Material: PBMCs or T cells enriched from blood (not recorded which). These receptors came from a young woman who had recovered from COVID-19. CDR3s include the opening cysteine and the closing phenylalanine or tryptophan. The D gene is left open where the match is weak. A row's size may be missing; if present it is once, few, many or a size class.

TRBV3-1/TRBV3-2	.	.	TRBJ2-1	15	TGTGCCAGCAGCCCGGACTACCTCTCCTACAATGAGCAGTTCTTC	CASSPDYLSYNEQFF
TRBV7-2	.	.	TRBJ2-5	13	TGTGCCAGCAGCTTGCAACAGAAAGAGACCCAGTACTTC	CASSLQQKETQYF
TRBV5-1	.	TRBD1	TRBJ2-7	15	TGCGCCAGCAGCTTAGATGGACAGGGGTGGGGCGAGCAGTACTTC	CASSLDGQGWGEQYF
TRBV3-1/TRBV3-2	.	TRBD2	TRBJ2-7	19	TGTGCCAGCAGCCAAGTAATATGGTCTAGCGGGAGGGCACACTACGAGCAGTACTTC	CASSQVIWSSGRAHYEQYF
TRBV10-3	.	TRBD2	TRBJ2-3	15	TGTGCCATCAGTGAGCTCGCGGGAGAAACAGATACGCAGTATTTT	CAISELAGETDTQYF
TRBV11-2	.	.	TRBJ2-7	15	TGTGCCAGCAGCCCCTCTAGTATAATCCGCTACGAGCAGTACTTC	CASSPSSIIRYEQYF
TRBV2	.	.	TRBJ1-6	14	TGTGCCAGCAGTGAAAGGGGTCCGAATTCACCCCTCCACTTT	CASSERGPNSPLHF
TRBV5-1	.	TRBD2	TRBJ2-3	17	TGCGCCAGCAGCTTGGAGCGGCTAGCGGGACTCACAGATACGCAGTATTTT	CASSLERLAGLTDTQYF
TRBV25-1	.	TRBD1	TRBJ2-1	15	TGTGCCAGCAGTGGCTTCGGGACAGGTAACAATGAGCAGTTCTTC	CASSGFGTGNNEQFF
TRBV18	once	TRBD1	TRBJ2-2	15	TGTGCCAGCTCAAGACAGGGGGAAAACACCGGGGAGCTGTTTTTT	CASSRQGENTGELFF
TRBV11-2	once	TRBD2	TRBJ2-1	16	TGTGCCAGCAGCTTTTCCGGGAGGGCCCCCTACAATGAGCAGTTCTTC	CASSFSGRAPYNEQFF
TRBV6-5	few	TRBD2	TRBJ2-1	16	TGTGCCAGCAGTTACTCTATAGCGGGAGGGCGGGGTGAGCAGTTCTTC	CASSYSIAGGRGEQFF
TRBV7-9	.	TRBD1	TRBJ1-2	14	TGTGCCAGCAGCCGCCCGGGACAGGGCTATGGCTACACCTTC	CASSRPGQGYGYTF
TRBV9	.	TRBD2	TRBJ2-2	15	TGTGCCAGCAGCTGGCGGGAGGGGATCACCGGGGAGCTGTTTTTT	CASSWREGITGELFF
TRBV2	once	.	TRBJ2-7	14	TGTGCCAGCAGGACATGGGACATTTCCTACGAGCAGTACTTC	CASRTWDISYEQYF
TRBV7-9	.	.	TRBJ1-4	16	TGTGCCAGCAGCCCCTATGGGACTCCTGCGGGGGAAAAACTGTTTTTT	CASSPYGTPAGEKLFF
TRBV11-1	once	.	TRBJ1-3	16	TGTGCCAGCAGCTTAGTGGCAGGTGACTCTGGAAACACCATATATTTT	CASSLVAGDSGNTIYF
TRBV3-1/TRBV3-2	.	TRBD2	TRBJ2-5	16	TGTGCCAGCAGAACCCTTTCAGCGGGGCCCCAAGAGACCCAGTACTTC	CASRTLSAGPQETQYF